This T cell receptor beta chain was retrieved from a study of cytomegalovirus exposure and HLA in healthy donors. Study summary: Prior work identified under 130 million unique TCR beta sequences in some 200 million T cells. Study-level results: Most subjects had HLA-A and HLA-B alleles reportedly predicted accurately by TCR beta sequences.

The CDR3 runs to 18 residues. V lost 0 bases to trimming and J lost 4 bases; unmatched junction nucleotides: 13. Germline CDR1 SGHNT, CDR2 YYREEE (reference sequence). Points on this clone: Its antigen is as yet unknown.

The primer mix had 60 Vbeta and 13 Jbeta primers. TCRdb's table, derived via immunoSEQ multiplex PCR, lists solely in-frame clones and lacks some. The table shows 150,000 to 250,000 clones, with roughly 79% occurring only once. The sequence was collected from a man younger than 45 in good health and CMV-seronegative. The V gene is TRBV5-4, the J gene TRBJ2-1, with 7 bases lining up with TRBD2. Sequenced material: PBMCs. CDR3 sequence reads: CASSLAVGVGGVYNEQFF. The CDR3 nucleotides read TGTGCCAGCAGCTTGGCGGTGGGGGTGGGAGGGGTTTACAATGAGCAGTTCTTC.